This is a list of T cell receptor beta chains from one sample in a study of shared clonotypes between healthy human individuals. Using immunoSEQ multiplex PCR, the repertoire was profiled, and TCRdb retains in-frame clones only, with some absent. Of about 590,000 clones in the sample, roughly 95% were seen once. The sequenced sample was naive CD8+ T cells sorted from blood. The receptors here all came from a woman between 25 and 40 years old in good health. Each CDR3 is given with its conserved first and last residue. D genes are given only for firm matches.

d_gene	v_gene	j_gene	CDR3aa	CDR3nt
TRBD2	TRBV2	TRBJ2-1	CASSGTTYNEQFF	TGTGCCAGCTCCGGGACTACCTACAATGAGCAGTTCTTC
TRBD2	TRBV5-6	TRBJ2-7	CASSSEPAGVTGEQYF	TGTGCCAGCAGCAGCGAGCCAGCGGGAGTCACGGGGGAGCAGTACTTC
NA	TRBV4-1	TRBJ2-5	CASSQNAWETQYF	TGCGCCAGCAGCCAAAACGCTTGGGAGACCCAGTACTTC
NA	TRBV28	TRBJ2-7	CASSLPALDVRSEPHSYEQYF	TGTGCCAGCAGTTTACCCGCCCTCGACGTCCGCTCCGAGCCCCACTCCTACGAGCAGTACTTC
NA	TRBV12-5	TRBJ1-5	CASAPGGHQPQHF	TGTGCTAGTGCCCCGGGAGGGCACCAGCCCCAGCATTTT
NA	TRBV30	TRBJ2-7	CAWSLKLYEQYF	TGTGCCTGGAGTCTTAAGTTGTACGAGCAGTACTTC
NA	TRBV11-1	TRBJ2-7	CASASAESSYEQYF	TGTGCCAGCGCATCAGCGGAGAGCTCCTACGAGCAGTACTTC
NA	TRBV5-6	TRBJ2-7	CASSLEGVLYF	TGTGCCAGCAGCTTGGAGGGGGTTCTGTACTTC
NA	TRBV5-4	TRBJ1-5	CASSLWGQPQHF	TGTGCCAGCAGCTTGTGGGGTCAGCCCCAGCATTTT
TRBD2	TRBV27	TRBJ2-7	CASSLFLASGYEQYF	TGTGCCAGCAGTTTATTTTTGGCTAGCGGATACGAGCAGTACTTC